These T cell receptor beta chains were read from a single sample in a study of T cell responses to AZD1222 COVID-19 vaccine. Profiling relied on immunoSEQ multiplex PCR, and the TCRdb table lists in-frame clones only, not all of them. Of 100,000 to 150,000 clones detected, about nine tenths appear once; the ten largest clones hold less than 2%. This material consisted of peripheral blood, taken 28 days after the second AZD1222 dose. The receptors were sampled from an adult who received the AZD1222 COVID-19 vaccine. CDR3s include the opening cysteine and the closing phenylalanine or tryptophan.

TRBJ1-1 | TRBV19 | CASSIRRSTEAFF
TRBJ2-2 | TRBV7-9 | CASSLFETNTGELFF
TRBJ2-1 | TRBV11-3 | CASSLAGVNEQFF
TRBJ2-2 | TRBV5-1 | CASSLGGSNTGELFF
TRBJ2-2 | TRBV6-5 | CASSYRDVGNPGELFF
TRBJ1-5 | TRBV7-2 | CASSFTGNQPQHF
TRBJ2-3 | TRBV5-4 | CASSPTSGGTDTQYF
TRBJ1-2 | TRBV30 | CAWGRDRPYGYTF
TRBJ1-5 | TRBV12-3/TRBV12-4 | CASSFRGQPQHF
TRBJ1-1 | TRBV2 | CASSAGALTEAFF
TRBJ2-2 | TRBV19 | CASSIEGLAGRVGELFF
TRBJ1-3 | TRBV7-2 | CASSFAGTGFSGNTIYF
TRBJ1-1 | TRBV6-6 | CASSLHRDAGGGTEAFF
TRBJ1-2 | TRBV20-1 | CSASRDGGYTF
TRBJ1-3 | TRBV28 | CASSFEEAGNTIYF